The source of this T cell receptor beta chain is a study of Ad26.COV2.S vaccination and SARS-CoV-2 variants. As to this clone: Antigen unknown.

Documented treatment: around 19 received Ad26.COV2.S at low or high dose, single or two shots; about 5 received placebo; per-sample allocation not given. Samples came from day 63 after the first vaccine or placebo injection. This person who donated was an adult of 18-55 years in Boston. Vaccination used an Ad26 vector expressing Wuhan-strain SARS-CoV-2 spike. From germline, CDR1 is GTSNPN and CDR2 SVGIG (reference sequence). The CDR3 runs 12 residues. V lost 3 bases to trimming and J lost 1 base, with 4 bases between them. Sequenced by immunoSEQ multiplex PCR; TCRdb stores in-frame clones only, minus some. The table shows roughly 300,000 clones, with approximately 90% occurring only once. Study observations and caveats: Vaccinees reportedly had broad spike-specific CD8+ and CD4+ T cell responses. The study found similar non-spike TCR breadth in vaccine and placebo recipients.

Sequencing used peripheral blood, obtained in a trial of Ad26.COV2.S vaccine versus placebo. The chain joins TRBV30 to TRBJ1-5, with D unresolved. The source is a person aged 18-60 years who received the Ad26.COV2.S COVID-19 vaccine or a placebo. The CDR3 is CAWRDSNQPQHF. The CDR3 DNA sequence: TGTGCCTGGAGGGACAGCAATCAGCCCCAGCATTTT.